One and the same sample provided the 8 T cell receptor beta chains below, sequenced in a study of CD8 T cell repertoires and HIV-1 epitope variants. The method was immunoSEQ multiplex PCR; TCRdb's version includes in-frame clones alone and lacks a portion of them. The sample has about 5,000 clones, less than 70% seen once; the top ten hold 35% to 55%. Their specific antigens are unknown. Sequenced: cultured CD8+ T cells derived from PBMCs. The receptors derive from a male donor with HIV.

The chain is built from TRBV19 and TRBJ1-3; no firm D call. The CDR3 is made up of 15 amino acids. Trimming took off 6 bases at V and 1 base at J, with 13 bases between the two ends. CDR1 and CDR2 from the germline V gene are LNHDA and SQIVND (reference sequence). The CDR3 region is CASSERIRSGNTIYF. CDR3 DNA sequence: TGTGCCAGTAGCGAAAGGATCCGTTCTGGAAACACCATATATTTT.

This chain links TRBV27 with TRBJ2-7, with a possible D match to TRBD1 (6 bases). V lost 5 bases, J lost 1 base, and 15 bases lay in between. Germline V CDR1 and CDR2: MNHEY, SMNVEV (reference sequence). CDR3 length: 15 amino acids. Written as DNA, the CDR3 is TGTGCCAGCAGTCCCCCTGGGGGCGCGTCCTACGAGCAGTACTTC. Translating it yields CASSPPGGASYEQYF.

This clone was seen just once. This chain links TRBV20-1 with TRBJ1-2; no firm D call. CDR1 and CDR2 (germline): DFQATT, SNEGSKA (reference sequence). V lost 6 bases and J lost 6, with 11 bases in between. This CDR3 comprises 11 residues. DNA for the CDR3: TGCAGTGCCTTAGGAAGAGATGGCTACACCTTC. Encoded protein: CSALGRDGYTF.

This chain links TRBV11-1 with TRBJ2-7, with TRBD1 matching over 8 bases. Looked up from germline, CDR1 is SGHAT and CDR2 is FQDESV (reference sequence). The CDR3 length is 15 residues. V trimming: 1 base; J trimming: 6 bases; junction bases outside the gene matches: 8. The CDR3 DNA is TGTGCCAGCAGCTTAGGATGGACAGGGTCCCGCGAGCAGTACTTC. Translated, it gives CASSLGWTGSREQYF.

In its sample, this clone was seen a few times. The J gene is TRBJ2-7, the V gene TRBV4-1; D might be TRBD1 or TRBD2, each matching 6 bases. The length of the CDR3 is 14 residues. Trimming pared 4 bases from V and 5 bases from J, leaving 15 bases between. Germline CDR1 MGHRA, CDR2 YSYEKL. CDR3 nucleotides: TGCGCCAGCAGCCGAGGGGGGCTAGCTGACGAGCAGTACTTC. Protein: CASSRGGLADEQYF.

The V and J genes are TRBV9 and TRBJ2-3, with TRBD1 matching over 8 bases. Trimming at V came to 3 bases and at J to 0 bases, leaving 3 bases not matched to a gene. Looked up from germline, CDR1 is SGDLS and CDR2 is YYNGEE. This CDR3 spans 15 amino acids. CDR3 sequence: CASSEWTGSTDTQYF. As DNA, the CDR3 is TGTGCCAGCAGCGAATGGACAGGGAGCACAGATACGCAGTATTTT.

The chain combines TRBV10-1 with TRBJ2-5; possibly TRBD1 for D (6 bases). The last part of the DNA fits TRBJ2-7 better; the J call may be wrong. The germline V gene has CDR1 WNHNN and CDR2 SYGVQD (reference sequence). This CDR3 comprises 13 residues. The CDR3 sequence: CASRRDNSYEQYF. CDR3 nucleotides: TGCGCCAGCAGAAGGGACAACTCCTACGAGCAGTACTTC.

This clone was found a few times. The chain employs TRBV28 and TRBJ2-7; TRBD1 might be the D (6 bases). The CDR3 sequence is 14 residues long. The ends were cut back, 4 bases at V and 6 bases at J, with 16 bases in the middle. Looked up from germline, CDR1 is MDHEN and CDR2 is SYDVKM. CDR3 nucleotide sequence: TGTGCCAGCAGTTACAGGGTGAACATAGGCGAGCAGTACTTC. As protein: CASSYRVNIGEQYF. Variable domain in full (rest from reference TRBV28 and TRBJ2-7): DVKVTQSSRYLVKRTGEKVFLECVQDMDHENMFWYRQDPGLGLRLIYFSYDVKMKEKGDIPEGYSVSREKKERFSLILESASTNQTSMYLCASSYRVNIGEQYFGPGTRLTVT.